The 17 T cell receptor beta chains in this list originate from one sample, sequenced in a study of early T cells in non-severe SARS-CoV-2 infection. TCRdb ran MiXCR on the 5' RACE reads and lists one entry per CDR3 protein. The data contain over 55,000 distinct CDR3 sequences, roughly an eighth of them seen just once; the ten biggest clones take up over 1%. Sequenced input: whole blood. These receptors all come from an adult who was a healthcare worker with PCR-confirmed SARS-CoV-2 infection or an uninfected control (not recorded which).

This clonotype was detected ten times or more. The chain joins TRBV29-1 to TRBJ2-2, with D perhaps TRBD2 (6 bases). The CDR3 length is 13 residues. CDR1 is SQVTM and CDR2 is ANQGSEA in the germline V gene. The CDR3 here is CSKGSGDTGELFF. CDR3 sequence (DNA): TGCAGTAAGGGGTCGGGAGACACCGGGGAGCTGTTTTTT.

This clonotype has ten or more counts. The gene calls are TRBV6-2 or TRBV6-3 and TRBJ2-7, with D unclear. The CDR3 is made up of 15 amino acids. Germline values: CDR1 MNHEY, CDR2 SVGEGT. Trimming took 7 bases from V and 0 from J, leaving 16 bases between them. CDR3 nucleotide sequence: TGTGCCAGCACCCAAGAGTCGGCGAGCTCCTACGAGCAGTACTTC. It yields the protein CASTQESASSYEQYF.

Ten or more counts support this clonotype. The chain is built from TRBV6-2 or TRBV6-3 and TRBJ2-7; TRBD1 or TRBD2 may be the D gene (5 bases each). Germline CDR1 and CDR2: MNHEY and SVGEGT. CDR3 length: 14 amino acids. The V end was cut by 5 bases, the J end by 2 bases, with 13 bases between. The DNA of the CDR3 is TGTGCCAGCAGTCCCGGGACGAGGCCCTACGAGCAGTACTTC. Protein: CASSPGTRPYEQYF.

This clonotype was seen ten or more times. Written as DNA, the CDR3 is TGTGCCAGCAGCCAAGAACGAAGACGCACTGAAGCTTTCTTT. Its translation: CASSQERRRTEAFF. V usage is TRBV4-2 and J usage is TRBJ1-1; D remains ambiguous. The CDR3 has 14 residues. Germline values: CDR1 LGHNA, CDR2 YNFKEQ. Trimming took 0 bases from V and 4 from J, leaving 9 bases between them.

The table lists this clonotype with a few counts. This may stem from a read error, because a much larger clone lies one nucleotide away. The chain combines TRBV4-1 with TRBJ2-7; 8 nucleotides agree with TRBD1. Germline V gene sequence: CDR1 MGHRA, CDR2 YSYEKL. The CDR3 is made up of 13 amino acids. The CDR3: CVIRRDRTYEQYF. CDR3 DNA sequence: TGCGTCATCCGCAGGGACAGGACCTACGAGCAGTACTTC.

This clonotype was seen repeatedly, ten times or more. This chain joins TRBV10-3 and TRBJ2-3; weak D call: TRBD1 (6 bases). Germline loops: CDR1 ENHRY, CDR2 SYGVKD. The CDR3 is 17 amino acids. V lost 0 bases to trimming and J lost 0 bases, with 13 bases between them. The DNA for the CDR3 is TGTGCCATCAGTGAGTCGAGACAGGCCGAAAGCACAGATACGCAGTATTTT. It codes for CAISESRQAESTDTQYF.

The chain has TRBV7-9 and TRBJ2-1; the match to TRBD2 covers 13 bases. The V segment lost 7 bases and the J segment 5 bases; nucleotides outside the gene matches: 5. Germline values: CDR1 SEHNR, CDR2 FQNEAQ (reference sequence). The CDR3 is made up of 15 amino acids. The CDR3 here is CASIDGLAGDNEQFF. Written as DNA, the CDR3 is TGTGCCAGCATTGATGGACTAGCGGGAGACAATGAGCAGTTCTTC.

At least ten counts were recorded for this clonotype. This rearrangement joins TRBV7-9 to TRBJ2-7; the D gene is possibly TRBD1 (6 bases). The germline V gene has CDR1 SEHNR and CDR2 FQNEAQ (reference sequence). Trimming took off 10 bases at V and 7 bases at J, with 23 bases between the two ends. The CDR3 loop spans 14 amino acids. The CDR3 region is CATDRDNRPGEQYF. Here the CDR3 DNA reads TGTGCCACCGACCGGGACAACAGACCCGGGGAGCAGTACTTC.

This clonotype was counted ten times or more. This CDR3 is CSARVPNFNQPQHF. In nucleotides, the CDR3 is TGCAGTGCTAGGGTTCCCAATTTCAATCAGCCCCAGCATTTT. The gene calls are TRBV20-1 and TRBJ1-5, with D unclear. Germline lookup yields CDR1 DFQATT and CDR2 SNEGSKA (reference sequence). V lost 3 bases and J lost 3, with 12 bases in between. The CDR3 is made up of 14 amino acids.

The chain links TRBV7-2 to TRBJ2-3, with 9 bases fitting TRBD2. The CDR3 contains 17 residues. V was clipped by 1 base and J by 8 bases; unmatched bases: 13. Germline assignment: CDR1 SGHTA and CDR2 FQGNSA. The CDR3 DNA sequence: TGTGCCAGCAGCTTAGAGCCTAGCGGGAATTACGCCGGTACGCAGTATTTT. Translated: CASSLEPSGNYAGTQYF.

This clonotype was recorded many times. This chain uses TRBV28 with TRBJ1-5; D is perhaps TRBD1 (6 bases). V lost 7 bases to trimming and J lost 0 bases, with 13 bases between them. There are 15 residues in the CDR3. Looked up from germline, CDR1 is MDHEN and CDR2 is SYDVKM. CDR3 bases: TGTGCCAGCATTACGGGACAAAATAGCAATCAGCCCCAGCATTTT. As protein: CASITGQNSNQPQHF.

This clonotype was observed many times. The rearrangement links TRBV28 to TRBJ2-7, with 13 bases fitting TRBD2. In germline, CDR1 is MDHEN, CDR2 SYDVKM. The junction had 5 bases not matched to a gene; V was cut back by 7 bases and J by 5 bases. This CDR3 contains 14 residues. CDR3 in amino acids: CASTGLAGPHEQYF. As DNA, the CDR3 is TGTGCCAGCACGGGACTAGCGGGACCCCACGAGCAGTACTTC.

J is TRBJ2-1 and V is TRBV10-3, with 7 bases aligning to TRBD2. V was clipped by 3 bases and J by 0 bases; unmatched bases: 8. Germline CDR1 ENHRY, CDR2 SYGVKD. The CDR3 has 17 amino acids. CDR3 sequence: CAISDTASGSSYNEQFF. DNA of the CDR3: TGTGCCATCAGTGATACGGCTAGCGGAAGCTCCTACAATGAGCAGTTCTTC.

This clonotype has at least ten counts. This chain links TRBV11-2 with TRBJ2-2; D is undetermined. Trimming removed 1 base from V and 1 base from J, with 10 bases in between. The CDR3 has 16 amino acids. CDR1 and CDR2 from the germline V gene are SGHAT and FQNNGV. The CDR3 region is CASSLGYRRNTGELFF. Here the CDR3 DNA reads TGTGCCAGCAGCTTAGGCTATAGGAGGAACACCGGGGAGCTGTTTTTT.

This clonotype was counted many times. V is TRBV11-2 and J is TRBJ2-1; tentative D call: TRBD1 (5 bases). In germline, CDR1 is SGHAT, CDR2 FQNNGV. CDR3 length: 15 residues. The V end was cut by 6 bases, the J end by 5 bases, with 17 bases between. This CDR3 reads CASRPNWGIHNEQFF. The CDR3, as DNA: TGTGCCAGCAGACCCAACTGGGGCATACACAATGAGCAGTTCTTC.

This clonotype was seen repeatedly, ten times or more. The chain joins TRBV28 to TRBJ1-2; D unresolved. The CDR3 covers 13 residues. Looked up from germline, CDR1 is MDHEN and CDR2 is SYDVKM. Deletions cut 8 bases from V and 3 bases from J, with 13 bases between. The DNA for the CDR3 is TGTGCCAGCGGCCTGGAGCCTCACTATGGCTACACCTTC. This encodes CASGLEPHYGYTF.

This clonotype occurred many times. This sequence joins TRBV14 and TRBJ1-1; 7 bases fit TRBD1. The CDR3 consists of 15 residues. Per germline, CDR1 SGHDN and CDR2 FVKESK. V was pared by 3 bases and J by 0 bases, with 4 bases of the junction left unmatched. The CDR3 DNA reads TGTGCCAGCAGCCACGGGACAGCTTTGAACACTGAAGCTTTCTTT. Its translation: CASSHGTALNTEAFF.